This T cell receptor (beta chain) derives from a study of T cell changes during pregnancy in multiple sclerosis (dated by TCRdb to between 2019 and 2020). General notes on the study: The study looked at changes in the T cell repertoire across pregnancy in women with multiple sclerosis.

About this clone: This clone's antigen is unknown. Base quality data are lacking; no much larger clone is found one base away.

The CDR3, cysteine through phenylalanine, is 14 amino acids long. CDR3 DNA is the only sequence kept; it has 42 bases, read in frame from the first base. V loses 4 bases at its end and J loses 5 bases; junction bases beyond the gene matches: 7. CDR1 is given as SGHTA and CDR2 as FQGNSA, both from the germline V gene. To prepare the library, the immunoSEQ multiplex PCR assay was applied. In TCRdb, the immuneACCESS table is reduced to in-frame sequences with V and J assigned. These tables do not hold every clone; where another copy was compared, an unresolved V gene accounts for under half, and the others remain unexplained. This sample holds about 21,000 clones; approximately 90% were observed only once. 0.65% to 0.85% of the sample is held by the ten biggest clonotypes.

The material sequenced was CD4+ T cells from peripheral blood mononuclear cells, taken in the third trimester of pregnancy. The TCR comes from a female donor with multiple sclerosis, enrolled in a pregnancy study. The chain was built from TRBV7-2 and TRBJ1-2, with 7 central nucleotides matching TRBD1. The CDR3 loop reads CASSSATGIYGYTF. The bases read TGTGCCAGCAGCTCTGCGACAGGGATATATGGCTACACCTTC.